The 8 T cell receptor beta chains below come from one sample, sequenced in a study of blood T cell repertoires in COVID-19 (dated by TCRdb to 2018 to 2021). The receptor library was made with the immunoSEQ multiplex PCR assay. Held by TCRdb, this immuneACCESS table contains in-frame sequences only and omits some clones. Under half of the omission traces to an unresolved V gene where checked; the cause of the rest is unknown. This sample is represented by about 200,000 clones; roughly 80% of them were singletons. 10% of the sample goes to the ten largest clones. The sample consisted of peripheral blood. Receptor source: an elderly woman with acute or convalescent COVID-19.

The rearrangement uses TRBV7-2 and TRBJ2-3, with D maybe TRBD1 (6 bases). CDR3 length equals 15 residues. V lost 1 base and J lost 3, with 11 bases in between. Per the germline V gene, CDR1 is SGHTA and CDR2 is FQGNSA. CDR3 amino acids: CASSLGQGHTDTQYF. The CDR3 DNA is TGTGCCAGCAGCTTAGGGCAGGGACATACAGATACGCAGTATTTT.

V and J are TRBV19 and TRBJ1-5; 8 bases line up with TRBD1. Germline V gene lookup returns CDR1 LNHDA and CDR2 SQIVND (reference sequence). V was clipped by 10 bases and J by 9 bases; unmatched bases: 14. The CDR3 totals 14 residues. The DNA of the CDR3 is TGTGCCACCGATCCGGGACAGGCGTCCGGGCCCCAGCATTTT. It specifies CATDPGQASGPQHF. The full variable domain, in which reference TRBV19 and TRBJ1-5 provide the parts outside the CDR3, is DGGITQSPKYLFRKEGQNVTLSCEQNLNHDAMYWYRQDPGQGLRLIYYSQIVNDFQKGDIAEGYSVSREKKESFPLTVTSAQKNPTAFYLCATDPGQASGPQHFGDGTRLSIL.

The chain recombines TRBV5-8 with TRBJ2-5; the match to TRBD1 covers 7 bases. V shed 4 bases and J 0 bases; nucleotides not matched to a gene: 9. CDR3 length equals 16 residues. Germline V gene sequence: CDR1 SGHTS, CDR2 YDEGEE. CDR3 amino acids: CASSPLRTGYQETQYF. The CDR3 DNA reads TGTGCCAGCAGCCCCCTGAGGACAGGCTACCAAGAGACCCAGTACTTC. The full variable domain, in which reference TRBV5-8 and TRBJ2-5 provide the parts outside the CDR3, is EAGVTQSPTHLIKTRGQQATLRCSPISGHTSVYWYQQALGLGLQFLLWYDEGEERNRGNFPPRFSGRQFPNYSSELNVNALELEDSALYLCASSPLRTGYQETQYFGPGTRLLVL.

The chain couples TRBV4-2 to TRBJ2-1; 9 bases fit TRBD1. J gave up 6 bases and V 1 base, and 7 bases lay outside the gene matches. The CDR3 is made up of 16 amino acids. Germline V lookup: CDR1 LGHNA, CDR2 YNFKEQ. CDR3 loop: CASSQATGTGSNEQFF. Here the CDR3 DNA reads TGTGCCAGCAGCCAAGCCACCGGGACAGGGAGCAATGAGCAGTTCTTC.

The chain links TRBV30 to TRBJ1-1, with D perhaps matching TRBD1 (5 bases). V dropped 7 bases and J dropped 1 base, with 19 bases sitting between them. Germline V lookup: CDR1 GTSNPN, CDR2 SVGIG (reference sequence). This CDR3 contains 15 residues. This CDR3 reads CALNYLGQGNTEAFF. In nucleotides, the CDR3 is TGTGCCTTGAATTACCTCGGGCAGGGGAACACTGAAGCTTTCTTT.

The chain is built from TRBV19 and TRBJ2-7; TRBD2 might be the D (7 bases). This CDR3 comprises 15 residues. V was shortened by 4 bases and J by 0 bases, with 13 bases between the two germline ends. The V gene's germline CDR1 is LNHDA and CDR2 SQIVND (reference sequence). CDR3: CASSNSGGSSYEQYF. CDR3 coding DNA: TGTGCCAGTAGTAATTCGGGGGGCAGCTCCTACGAGCAGTACTTC.

V gene TRBV3-1 (or the pseudogene TRBV3-2) combines with J gene TRBJ2-3; tentatively, D is TRBD1 (5 bases). The CDR3 spans 15 residues. The V end lost 4 bases, the J end lost 2 bases, and 13 bases lay between the germline ends. Looked up from germline, CDR1 is LGHDT and CDR2 is YNNKEL (reference sequence). For the CDR3, the DNA is TGTGCCAGCAGCCTAACAGGAGTCTCCACAGATACGCAGTATTTT. Translated, it gives CASSLTGVSTDTQYF.

The chain is built from TRBV5-6 and TRBJ2-5, with 9 bases lining up with TRBD1. The length of the CDR3 is 15 residues. Germline CDR1 and CDR2: SGHDT and YYEEEE. J gave up 5 bases and V 3 bases, and 8 bases lay outside the gene matches. The CDR3 DNA sequence: TGTGCCAGCAGCTGGGCCACAGGGGGCCCTGAGACCCAGTACTTC. The encoded protein is CASSWATGGPETQYF.